This T cell receptor beta chain was identified during a study of cytomegalovirus exposure and HLA in healthy donors. Whole-study results and caveats: The listing of roughly 160 TCR beta chains classed them as cytomegalovirus-associated. The tendency of first-cohort TCR clusters to co-occur in the 120 or so validation repertoires was identified by a subsequent analysis. Most TCR sequences showed up rarely, but some public TCRs showed up in many donors.

Method: immunoSEQ multiplex PCR; TCRdb's copy keeps in-frame clones and lacks some. This sample has approximately 88,000 clones, with roughly 96% found just once. Details on this clone: Its antigen remains unidentified.

This receptor was obtained from a young woman in good health and CMV-seronegative. The specimen sequenced was PBMCs.

In nucleotides, the CDR3 is TGTGCCATTGGGACAGGCGTCACTGAAGCTTTCTTT. Its translation is CAIGTGVTEAFF. This chain connects TRBV10-3 to TRBJ1-1; 8 nucleotides agree with TRBD1. Trimming removed 9 bases from V and 4 bases from J; junction bases left unmatched: 4. CDR3 length equals 12 residues. The germline V gene has CDR1 ENHRY and CDR2 SYGVKD.